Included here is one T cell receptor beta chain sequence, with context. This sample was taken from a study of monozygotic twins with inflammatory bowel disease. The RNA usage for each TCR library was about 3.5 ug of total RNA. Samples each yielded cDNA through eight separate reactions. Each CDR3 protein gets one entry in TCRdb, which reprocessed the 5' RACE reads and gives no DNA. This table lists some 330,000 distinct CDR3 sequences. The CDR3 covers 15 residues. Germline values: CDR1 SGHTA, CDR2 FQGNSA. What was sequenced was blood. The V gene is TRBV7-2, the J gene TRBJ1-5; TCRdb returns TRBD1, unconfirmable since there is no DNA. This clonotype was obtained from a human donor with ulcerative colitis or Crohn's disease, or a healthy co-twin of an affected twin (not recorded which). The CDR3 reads CASSLGGGPDQPQHF.